What follows is one TCR beta chain and its context. The antigen is not known. The CDR3 spans 15 residues. V shed 5 bases and J shed 3 bases, with 19 bases lying between them. The germline gives CDR1 SQVTM, CDR2 ANQGSEA. This sample was included in a study of CD8 T cells in ankylosing spondylitis. Study-wide results and limits: Disease-linked clones reportedly showed significant enrichment in matched ankylosing spondylitis synovial fluid. A motif in TCR beta, a set of about 8 highly homologous variants, appeared characteristic of ankylosing spondylitis blood.

TCRdb recomputed calls from the 5' RACE reads with MiXCR, one row per CDR3 protein. The table includes approximately 180,000 distinct CDR3 sequences, 15% to 20% detected once. The genes are TRBV29-1 and TRBJ2-5; TRBD2 is a possible D gene (7 bases). The TCR originated in a male donor aged 5-29 years with ankylosing spondylitis or in good health (not recorded which). Sequencing used blood, either unsorted or a sorted T cell fraction (not recorded which). The CDR3 nucleotides are TGCAGCGTTCATCGCCCGAGAGGGGGGGAAGAGACCCAGTACTTC. The encoded protein is CSVHRPRGGEETQYF.